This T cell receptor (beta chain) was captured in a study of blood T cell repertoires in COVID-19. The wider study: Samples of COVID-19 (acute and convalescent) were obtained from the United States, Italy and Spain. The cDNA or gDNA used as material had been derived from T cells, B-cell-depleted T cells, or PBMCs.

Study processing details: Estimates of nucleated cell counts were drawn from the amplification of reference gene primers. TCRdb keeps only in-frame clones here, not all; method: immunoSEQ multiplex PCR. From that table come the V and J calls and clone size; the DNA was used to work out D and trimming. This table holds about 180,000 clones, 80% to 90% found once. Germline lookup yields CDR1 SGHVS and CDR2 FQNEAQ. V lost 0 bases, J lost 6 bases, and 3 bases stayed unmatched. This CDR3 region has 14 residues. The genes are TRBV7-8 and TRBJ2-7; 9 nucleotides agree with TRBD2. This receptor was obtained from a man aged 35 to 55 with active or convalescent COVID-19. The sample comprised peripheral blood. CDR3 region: CASSLASGGPEQYF. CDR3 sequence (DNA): TGTGCCAGCAGCTTAGCTAGCGGGGGACCCGAGCAGTACTTC.